Detailed here is one T cell receptor beta chain. This sample is drawn from a study of blood T cell repertoires in COVID-19. The table came from immunoSEQ multiplex PCR; TCRdb's copy has only in-frame clones and leaves some out. In the table there are fewer than 250,000 clones, 70% to 90% of which are singletons. The CDR3 runs to 14 residues. The germline CDR1 and CDR2 sequences are SNHLY and FYNNEI. V was shortened by 5 bases and J by 0 bases, with 7 bases between the two germline ends. The chain has TRBV2 and TRBJ1-4, with D hard to call. The source is a woman of 80 years or more with acute or convalescent COVID-19. Sequenced sample: peripheral blood. The DNA of the CDR3 is TGTGCCAGCAGTAAGTCTACAACTAATGAAAAACTGTTTTTT. Its translation is CASSKSTTNEKLFF.